A single sample is the source of the 21 T cell receptor beta chains below, sequenced in a study of cytomegalovirus exposure and HLA in healthy donors. Libraries were prepared by immunoSEQ multiplex PCR; TCRdb keeps only in-frame clonotypes and omits some of them. The table shows 140,000 or so clones, with approximately 91% occurring only once. The specimen was PBMCs. The receptors here all came from a man between 18 and 35 years old in good health and CMV-seronegative.

The chain carries TRBV30 and TRBJ2-1; possible D gene TRBD1, 5 bases. The germline V and J ends were trimmed by 0 bases and 2 bases, with 5 bases remaining between them. This CDR3 comprises 13 residues. Germline CDR1 GTSNPN, CDR2 SVGIG (reference sequence). This CDR3 is CAWSVRAYNEQFF. The CDR3 DNA sequence: TGTGCCTGGAGTGTCAGGGCCTACAATGAGCAGTTCTTC. The complete variable domain, with remaining parts taken from reference TRBV30 and TRBJ2-1, reads SQTIHQWPATLVQPVGSPLSLECTVEGTSNPNLYWYRQAAGRGLQLLFYSVGIGQISSEVPQNLSASRPQDRQFILSSKKLLLSDSGFYLCAWSVRAYNEQFFGPGTRLTVL.

The chain links TRBV4-2 to TRBJ1-2; a weak D match, TRBD1 (6 bases). The CDR3 consists of 20 residues. Germline lookup yields CDR1 LGHNA and CDR2 YNFKEQ. V lost 6 bases and J lost 0, with 29 bases in between. CDR3 region: CASRRTGQRRGAAANYGYTF. The CDR3 bases are TGTGCCAGCAGGCGAACAGGACAGAGAAGAGGGGCGGCAGCTAACTATGGCTACACCTTC.

This chain links TRBV2 with TRBJ2-7, with D possibly being TRBD1 (5 bases). Trimming took off 4 bases at V and 1 base at J, with 8 bases between the two ends. Looked up from germline, CDR1 is SNHLY and CDR2 is FYNNEI. The CDR3 is made up of 13 amino acids. CDR3 region: CASSVTVSYEQYV. The DNA of the CDR3 is TGTGCCAGCAGTGTGACAGTGTCCTACGAGCAGTACGTC.

This chain connects TRBV7-2 to TRBJ2-1, with TRBD2 as a possible D gene (5 bases). V lost 3 bases, J lost 0 bases, and 9 bases lay in between. The CDR3 runs to 15 residues. Per the germline V gene, CDR1 is SGHTA and CDR2 is FQGNSA. CDR3 residues: CASSLETNSYNEQFF. The DNA of the CDR3 is TGTGCCAGCAGCTTGGAGACTAACTCCTACAATGAGCAGTTCTTC.

The chain links TRBV7-3 to TRBJ2-7, with 9 bases identical to TRBD1. This CDR3 has 12 amino acids. Germline values: CDR1 SGHTA, CDR2 FQGTGA. V trimming: 5 bases; J trimming: 6 bases; junction bases outside the gene matches: 2. The CDR3 DNA reads TGTGCCAGCAGCCAGACAGGGGGCGAGCAGTACTTC. Translating gives CASSQTGGEQYF.

The rearrangement links TRBV10-2 to TRBJ2-7; D is undetermined. Trimming stripped 3 bases from V and 1 base from J, with 4 bases between. The CDR3 covers 12 residues. In germline, CDR1 is WSHSY, CDR2 SAAADI. CDR3 coding DNA: TGCGCCAGCAGTGATACTTCCTACGAGCAGTACTTC. It specifies CASSDTSYEQYF.

The chain uses TRBV25-1 and TRBJ2-7, with D possibly TRBD2 on 6 matching bases. This CDR3 is 14 amino acids long. Trimming pared 7 bases from V and 2 bases from J, leaving 15 bases between. CDR1 is MGHDK, CDR2 SYGVNS, per germline. The CDR3 sequence is CASMGREKTYEQYV. CDR3 sequence (DNA): TGTGCCAGCATGGGTCGGGAGAAGACCTACGAGCAGTACGTC.

The chain links TRBV6-5 to TRBJ2-1, with TRBD1 matching over 9 bases. J was trimmed by 4 bases and V by 2 bases; bases with no gene match: 3. This CDR3 spans 15 amino acids. Germline V gene sequence: CDR1 MNHEY, CDR2 SVGAGI. DNA of the CDR3: TGTGCCAGCAGTTACGGCGGGACAGGGTACAATGAGCAGTTCTTC. This codes for CASSYGGTGYNEQFF.

The V call is TRBV29-1, the J call TRBJ1-1; the D gene is possibly TRBD1 (5 bases). This CDR3 is built from 12 residues. Germline values: CDR1 SQVTM, CDR2 ANQGSEA. V was pared by 7 bases and J by 1 base, with 10 bases between. CDR3: CSARGGNTEAFF. As DNA, the CDR3 is TGCAGCGCCCGGGGGGGGAACACTGAAGCTTTCTTT. Drawing the rest from reference TRBV29-1 and TRBJ1-1, the complete variable domain is SAVISQKPSRDICQRGTSLTIQCQVDSQVTMMFWYRQQPGQSLTLIATANQGSEATYESGFVIDKFPISRPNLTFSTLTVSNMSPEDSSIYLCSARGGNTEAFFGQGTRLTVV.

The chain uses TRBV2 and TRBJ1-5; no definite D call. Germline lookup yields CDR1 SNHLY and CDR2 FYNNEI. Trimming pared 4 bases from V and 5 bases from J, leaving 12 bases between. The length of the CDR3 is 14 residues. CDR3 in amino acids: CASSAGQLHQPQHF. The CDR3 DNA follows: TGTGCCAGCAGTGCGGGTCAGTTGCATCAGCCCCAGCATTTT.

The chain links TRBV30 to TRBJ1-5, with D unclear. The CDR3 contains 13 residues. V was cut by 2 bases and J by 0 bases, with 5 bases left in between. CDR1 GTSNPN and CDR2 SVGIG come from the germline V gene (reference sequence). The CDR3 nucleotides read TGTGCCTGGAGTCCTACTAGCAATCAGCCCCAGCATTTT. It encodes CAWSPTSNQPQHF.

The chain carries TRBV19 and TRBJ1-3, with 7 bases fitting TRBD1. V lost 2 bases and J lost 0; bases outside the gene matches: 7. This CDR3 contains 17 residues. The germline CDR1 and CDR2 sequences are LNHDA and SQIVND (reference sequence). DNA of the CDR3: TGTGCCAGTAGTATAAGGGACAGCCGAAACTCTGGAAACACCATATATTTT. This gives the protein CASSIRDSRNSGNTIYF.

This chain connects TRBV18 to TRBJ1-6; maybe TRBD1 (5 bases). The CDR3 spans 15 residues. Germline CDR1 reads KGHSH; CDR2 reads LQKENI. V lost 3 bases and J 10 bases, leaving 16 bases between the germline ends. In nucleotides, the CDR3 is TGTGCCAGCTCACCCCCCGGGGGACCCCTCTCACCCCTCCACTTT. This gives the protein CASSPPGGPLSPLHF.

The chain uses TRBV19 and TRBJ2-7; D is undetermined. CDR1 LNHDA and CDR2 SQIVND come from the germline V gene (reference sequence). Trimming cost V 3 bases and J 3 bases, with 9 bases left between them. The CDR3 contains 13 residues. CDR3 amino acids: CASSIGRGYEQYV. CDR3 nucleotides: TGTGCCAGTAGTATCGGCAGAGGCTACGAGCAGTACGTC.

The genes are TRBV5-8 and TRBJ2-7; 11 nucleotides line up with TRBD1. The CDR3 contains 14 residues. CDR1 SGHTS and CDR2 YDEGEE come from the germline V gene. J lost 2 bases, V lost 4 bases, and 2 bases had no gene match. The CDR3 nucleotides read TGTGCCAGCAGCCGGGACAGGGGGACCTACGAGCAGTACTTC. This translates into CASSRDRGTYEQYF.

The chain joins TRBV7-2 to TRBJ2-2; the match to TRBD1 covers 7 bases. V lost 3 bases and J lost 0; bases outside the gene matches: 4. This CDR3 region has 16 residues. The germline V gene encodes CDR1 SGHTA and CDR2 FQGNSA. This CDR3 reads CASSFKTGTNTGELFF. The CDR3 nucleotides are TGTGCCAGCAGCTTTAAGACAGGGACGAACACCGGGGAGCTGTTTTTT.

The genes are TRBV5-5 and TRBJ2-1, with D possibly TRBD2 on 6 matching bases. V gave up 6 bases and J gave up 0 bases, with 16 bases separating them. Germline CDR1 and CDR2: SGHKS and YYEKEE (reference sequence). The CDR3 is made up of 16 amino acids. The CDR3 DNA is TGTGCCAGCATTGCAGGCGGGGCCCGCTCCTACAATGAGCAGTTCTTC. This translates into CASIAGGARSYNEQFF.

This clone came up a few times. This chain uses TRBV6-4 with TRBJ2-1; 13 bases are shared with TRBD2. Trimming removed 2 bases from V and 6 bases from J; junction bases left unmatched: 1. This CDR3 is 15 amino acids long. The germline CDR1 and CDR2 sequences are MRHNA and SNTAGT. As DNA, the CDR3 is TGTGCCAGCAGTGACACTAGCGGGGGGGCCAATGAGCAGTTCTTC. Its protein is CASSDTSGGANEQFF.

This sequence joins TRBV5-1 and TRBJ2-2; D unclear. The V gene lost 4 bases and the J gene lost 0 bases, with 10 bases spanning the gap. Germline assignment: CDR1 SGHRS and CDR2 YFSETQ. CDR3 size: 15 residues. CDR3 sequence (DNA): TGCGCCAGCAGCCCGTCGGTGTCGAACACCGGGGAGCTGTTTTTT. Translation gives CASSPSVSNTGELFF.

The chain carries TRBV9 and TRBJ2-5, with 11 positions matching TRBD1. The CDR3 runs 13 residues. Germline CDR1 SGDLS, CDR2 YYNGEE. Losses at the gene ends were 7 bases for V and 4 bases for J; bases not matched to a gene: 3. In DNA, the CDR3 is TGTGCCAGCGGGACAGGGGGTCGAGAGACCCAGTACTTC. Protein: CASGTGGRETQYF.

The V gene is TRBV14, the J gene TRBJ2-2; D possibly corresponds to TRBD2 (6 bases). This CDR3 has 15 amino acids. Germline values: CDR1 SGHDN, CDR2 FVKESK. The V and J ends lost 6 bases and 0 bases respectively, with 11 bases between them. CDR3 coding DNA: TGTGCCAGCAGAGGGGACTTAGCGAACACCGGGGAGCTGTTTTTT. It yields the protein CASRGDLANTGELFF.